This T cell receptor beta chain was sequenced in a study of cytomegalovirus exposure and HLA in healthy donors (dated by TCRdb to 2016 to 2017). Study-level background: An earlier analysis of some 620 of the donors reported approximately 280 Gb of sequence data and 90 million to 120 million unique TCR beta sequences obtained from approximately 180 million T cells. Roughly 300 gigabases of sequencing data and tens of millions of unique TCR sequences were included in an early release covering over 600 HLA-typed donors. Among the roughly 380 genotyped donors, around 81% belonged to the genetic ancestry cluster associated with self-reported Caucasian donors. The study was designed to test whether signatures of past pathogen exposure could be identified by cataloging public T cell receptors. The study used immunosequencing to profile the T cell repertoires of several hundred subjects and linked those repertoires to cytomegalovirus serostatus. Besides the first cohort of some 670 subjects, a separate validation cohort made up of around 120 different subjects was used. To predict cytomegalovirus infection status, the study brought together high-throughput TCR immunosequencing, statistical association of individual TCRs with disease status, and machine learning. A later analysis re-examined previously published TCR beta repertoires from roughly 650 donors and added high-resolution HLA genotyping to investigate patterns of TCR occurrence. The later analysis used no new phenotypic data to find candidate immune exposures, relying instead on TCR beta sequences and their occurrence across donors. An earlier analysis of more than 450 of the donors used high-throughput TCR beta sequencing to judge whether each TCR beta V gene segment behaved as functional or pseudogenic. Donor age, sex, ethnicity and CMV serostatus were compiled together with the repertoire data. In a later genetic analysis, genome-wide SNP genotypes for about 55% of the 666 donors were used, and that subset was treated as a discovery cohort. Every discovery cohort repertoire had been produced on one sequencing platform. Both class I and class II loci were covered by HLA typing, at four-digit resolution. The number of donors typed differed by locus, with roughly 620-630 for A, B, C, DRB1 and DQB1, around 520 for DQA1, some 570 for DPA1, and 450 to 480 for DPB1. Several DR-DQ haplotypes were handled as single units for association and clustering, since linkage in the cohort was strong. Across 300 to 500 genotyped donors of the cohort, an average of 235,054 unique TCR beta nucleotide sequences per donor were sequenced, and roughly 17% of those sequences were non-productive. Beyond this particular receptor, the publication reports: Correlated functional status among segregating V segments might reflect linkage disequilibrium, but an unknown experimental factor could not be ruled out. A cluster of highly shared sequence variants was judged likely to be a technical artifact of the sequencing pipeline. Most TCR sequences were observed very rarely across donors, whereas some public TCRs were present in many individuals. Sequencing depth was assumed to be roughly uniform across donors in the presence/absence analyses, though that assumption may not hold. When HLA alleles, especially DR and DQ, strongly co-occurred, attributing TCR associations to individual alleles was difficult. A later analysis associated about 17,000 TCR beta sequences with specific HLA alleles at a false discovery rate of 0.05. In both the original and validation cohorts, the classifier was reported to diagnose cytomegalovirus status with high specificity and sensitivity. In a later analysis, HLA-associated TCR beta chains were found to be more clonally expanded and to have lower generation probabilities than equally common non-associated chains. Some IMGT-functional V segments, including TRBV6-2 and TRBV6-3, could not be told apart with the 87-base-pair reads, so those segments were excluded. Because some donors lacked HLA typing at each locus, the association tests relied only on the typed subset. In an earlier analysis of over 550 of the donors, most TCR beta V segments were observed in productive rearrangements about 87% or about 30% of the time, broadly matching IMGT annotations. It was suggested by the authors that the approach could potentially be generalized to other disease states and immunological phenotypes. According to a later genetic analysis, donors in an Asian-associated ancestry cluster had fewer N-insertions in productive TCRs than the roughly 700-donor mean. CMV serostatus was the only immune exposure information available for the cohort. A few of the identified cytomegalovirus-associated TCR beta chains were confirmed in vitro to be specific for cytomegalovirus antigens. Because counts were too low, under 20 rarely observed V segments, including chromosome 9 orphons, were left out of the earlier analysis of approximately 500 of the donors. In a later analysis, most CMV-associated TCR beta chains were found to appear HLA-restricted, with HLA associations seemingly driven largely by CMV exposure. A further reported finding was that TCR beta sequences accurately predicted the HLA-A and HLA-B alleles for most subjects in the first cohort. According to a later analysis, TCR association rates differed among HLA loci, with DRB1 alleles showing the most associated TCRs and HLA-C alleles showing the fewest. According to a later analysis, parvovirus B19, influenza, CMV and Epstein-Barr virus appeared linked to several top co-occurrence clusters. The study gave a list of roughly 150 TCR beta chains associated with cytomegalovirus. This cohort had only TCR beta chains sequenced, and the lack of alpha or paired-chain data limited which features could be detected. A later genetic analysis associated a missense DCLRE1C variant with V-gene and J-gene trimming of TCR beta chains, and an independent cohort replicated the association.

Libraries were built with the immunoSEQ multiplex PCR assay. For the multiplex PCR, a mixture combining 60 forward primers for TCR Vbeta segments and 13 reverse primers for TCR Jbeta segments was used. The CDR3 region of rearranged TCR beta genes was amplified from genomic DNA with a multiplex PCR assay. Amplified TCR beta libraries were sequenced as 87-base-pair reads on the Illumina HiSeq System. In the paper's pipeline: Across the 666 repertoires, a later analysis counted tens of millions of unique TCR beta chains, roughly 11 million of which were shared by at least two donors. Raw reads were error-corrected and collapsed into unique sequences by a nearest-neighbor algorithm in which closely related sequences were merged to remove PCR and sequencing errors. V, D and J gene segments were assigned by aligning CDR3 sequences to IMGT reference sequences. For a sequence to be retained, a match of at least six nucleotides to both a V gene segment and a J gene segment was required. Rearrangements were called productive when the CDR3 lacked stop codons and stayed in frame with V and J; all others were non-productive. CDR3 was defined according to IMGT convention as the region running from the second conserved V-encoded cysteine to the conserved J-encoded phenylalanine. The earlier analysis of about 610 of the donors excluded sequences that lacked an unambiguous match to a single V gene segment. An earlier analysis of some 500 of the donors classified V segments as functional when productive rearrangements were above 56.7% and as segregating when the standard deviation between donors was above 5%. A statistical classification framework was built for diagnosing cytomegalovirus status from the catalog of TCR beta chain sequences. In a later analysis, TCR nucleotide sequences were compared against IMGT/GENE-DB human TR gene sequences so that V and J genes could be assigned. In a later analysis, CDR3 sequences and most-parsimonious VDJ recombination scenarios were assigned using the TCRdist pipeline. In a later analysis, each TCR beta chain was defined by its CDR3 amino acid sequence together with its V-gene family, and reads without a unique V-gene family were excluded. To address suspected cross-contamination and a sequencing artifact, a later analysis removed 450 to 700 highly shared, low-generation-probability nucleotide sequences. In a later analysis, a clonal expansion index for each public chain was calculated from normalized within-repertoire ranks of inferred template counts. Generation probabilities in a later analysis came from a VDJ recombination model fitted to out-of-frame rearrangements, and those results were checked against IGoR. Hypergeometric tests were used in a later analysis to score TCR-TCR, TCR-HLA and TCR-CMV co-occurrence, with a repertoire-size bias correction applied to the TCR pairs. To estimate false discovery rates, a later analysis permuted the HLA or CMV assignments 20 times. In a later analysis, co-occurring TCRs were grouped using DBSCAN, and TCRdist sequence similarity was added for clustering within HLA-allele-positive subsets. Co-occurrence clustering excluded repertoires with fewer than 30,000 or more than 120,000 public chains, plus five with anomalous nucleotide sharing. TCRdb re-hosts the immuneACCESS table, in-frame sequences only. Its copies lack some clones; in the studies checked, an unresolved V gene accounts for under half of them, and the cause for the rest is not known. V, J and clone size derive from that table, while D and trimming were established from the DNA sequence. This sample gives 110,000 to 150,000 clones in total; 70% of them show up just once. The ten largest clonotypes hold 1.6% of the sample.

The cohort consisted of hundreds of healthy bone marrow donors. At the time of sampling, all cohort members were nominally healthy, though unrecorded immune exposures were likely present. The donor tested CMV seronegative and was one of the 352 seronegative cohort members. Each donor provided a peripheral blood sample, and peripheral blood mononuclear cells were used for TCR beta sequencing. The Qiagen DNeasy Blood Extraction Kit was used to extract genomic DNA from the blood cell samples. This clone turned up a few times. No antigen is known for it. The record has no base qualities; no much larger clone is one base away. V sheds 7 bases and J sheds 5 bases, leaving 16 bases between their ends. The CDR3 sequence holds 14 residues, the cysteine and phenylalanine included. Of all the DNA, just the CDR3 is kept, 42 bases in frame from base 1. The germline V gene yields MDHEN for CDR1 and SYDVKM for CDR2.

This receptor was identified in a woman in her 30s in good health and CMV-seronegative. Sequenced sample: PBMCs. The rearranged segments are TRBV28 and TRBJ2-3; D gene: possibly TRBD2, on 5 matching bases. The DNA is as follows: TGTGCCAGCACCCCCTCCGGGGTTATAGATACGCAGTATTTT. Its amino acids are CASTPSGVIDTQYF.